This note documents a single TCR beta chain sequence. What it binds is not known. The sample comes from a study of shared clonotypes between healthy human individuals. Only CD45RO-negative cells positively selected for CCR7 counted as naive CD8 cells, so terminally differentiated effector memory CD45RA+ cells were excluded. The study drew its donors from healthy HIV-negative adults without recent acute infections or vaccinations. Within Nashville, Tennessee resided all donors, each a Caucasian adult. Between the trimmed V and J ends, which lost 7 bases and 8 bases, there was a span of 9 bases. The CDR3 loop spans 11 amino acids. The germline gives CDR1 MDHEN, CDR2 SYDVKM. TCRdb keeps only in-frame clones here, not all; method: immunoSEQ multiplex PCR. This table has about 2.2 million clones, roughly 93% appearing once. Study-level findings and limits: Donors were few, which limited the genetic and exposure-history diversity represented. Memory subsets generally showed lower estimated richness than naive subsets.

The gene calls are TRBV28 and TRBJ1-5; D is uncertain. The sequence came from a man between 18 and 29 years old in good health. Some clones in this sample may be carry-over from other donors' samples. The sequenced material came from naive CD8+ T cells from PBMCs. The CDR3 loop reads CASTHNEPQHF. As DNA, the CDR3 is TGTGCCAGCACCCATAATGAGCCCCAGCATTTT.